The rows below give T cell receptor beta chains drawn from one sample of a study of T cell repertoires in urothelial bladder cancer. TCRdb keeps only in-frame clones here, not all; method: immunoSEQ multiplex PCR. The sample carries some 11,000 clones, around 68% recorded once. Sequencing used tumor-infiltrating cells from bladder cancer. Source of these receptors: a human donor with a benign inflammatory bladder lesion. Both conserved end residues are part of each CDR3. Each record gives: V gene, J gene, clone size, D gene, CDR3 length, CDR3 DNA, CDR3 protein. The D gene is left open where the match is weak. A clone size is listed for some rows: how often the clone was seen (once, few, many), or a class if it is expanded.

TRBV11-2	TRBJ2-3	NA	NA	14	TGTGCCAGCAGCTTATCGGCCTACACAGATACGCAGTATTTT	CASSLSAYTDTQYF
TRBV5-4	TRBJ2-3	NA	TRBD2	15	TGTGCCAGCAGCCCACCTAAGCGGGGCGTGGATACGCAGTATTTT	CASSPPKRGVDTQYF
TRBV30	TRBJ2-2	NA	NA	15	TGTGCCTGTCTGGGGGGAGGTTGGAACACCGGGGAGCTGTTTTTT	CACLGGGWNTGELFF
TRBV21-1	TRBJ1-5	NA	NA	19	NA	CASSKWDRWGFGINQPQHF
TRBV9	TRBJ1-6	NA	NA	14	TGTGCCAGCAGCGTGACGGGGGATAATTCACCCCTCCACTTT	CASSVTGDNSPLHF
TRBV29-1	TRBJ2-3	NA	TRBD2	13	TGCAGCGTTGTGTGGCGGGGGAAAGATACGCAGTATTTT	CSVVWRGKDTQYF
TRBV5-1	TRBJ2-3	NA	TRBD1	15	TGCGCCAGCAGCTCCCGGGACAGGGAAAAAGATACGCAGTATTTT	CASSSRDREKDTQYF
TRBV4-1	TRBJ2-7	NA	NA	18	TGCGCCAGCAGCCAAGATTTTGGGATGGTTTACGGGACCTACGAGCAGTACTTC	CASSQDFGMVYGTYEQYF
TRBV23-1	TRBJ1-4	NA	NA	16	TGCGCCAGCAGTCTGGGCTACCGGGTCCCCAATGAAAAACTGTTTTTT	CASSLGYRVPNEKLFF
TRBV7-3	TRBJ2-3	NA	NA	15	TGTGCCAGCAGCTTAAGGGTGGAGGCCACAGATACGCAGTATTTT	CASSLRVEATDTQYF
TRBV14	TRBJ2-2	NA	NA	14	TGTGCCAGCAGCCACCAGAGGGACACCGGGGAGCTGTTTTTT	CASSHQRDTGELFF
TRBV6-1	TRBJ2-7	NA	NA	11	TGTGCCAGCAGTGAATGGGGAGGTCGGTACTTC	CASSEWGGRYF
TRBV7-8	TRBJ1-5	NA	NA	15	TGTGCCAGCAGCTTAGTAGAACAGGGAAGGCAGCCCCAGCATTTT	CASSLVEQGRQPQHF
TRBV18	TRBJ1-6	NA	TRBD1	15	TGTGCCAGCTCATTGCCGGGACAGATGAATTCACCCCTCCACTTT	CASSLPGQMNSPLHF
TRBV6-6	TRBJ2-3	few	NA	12	TGTGCCACTCAAAAAAGTGAGGATCCGCAGTATTTT	CATQKSEDPQYF
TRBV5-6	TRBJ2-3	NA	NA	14	TGTGCCAGCAGCAGAAGGACAAGCACAGATACGCAGTATTTT	CASSRRTSTDTQYF
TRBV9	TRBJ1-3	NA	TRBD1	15	TGTGCCAGCAGCCAGAGGACAGGGATTGGAAACACCATATATTTT	CASSQRTGIGNTIYF
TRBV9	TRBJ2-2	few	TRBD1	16	TGTGCCAGCAGCTCTCCCGGGACAGGAGACACCGGGGAGCTGTTTTTT	CASSSPGTGDTGELFF
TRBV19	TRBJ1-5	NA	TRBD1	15	TGTGCCAGTAGTATAGTCGGGGACAGAGATCAGCCCCAGCATTTT	CASSIVGDRDQPQHF
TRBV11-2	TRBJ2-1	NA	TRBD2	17	TGTGCCAGCAGTCCTGCCGGGGGAGCGGGGGGCTACAATGAGCAGTTCTTC	CASSPAGGAGGYNEQFF
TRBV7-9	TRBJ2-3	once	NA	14	TGTGCCAGCAGCTTAACCCGGGACCAGGGTACGCAGTATTTT	CASSLTRDQGTQYF
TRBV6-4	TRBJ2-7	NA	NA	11	TGTGCCAGCAACAGACATTACGAGCAGTACTTC	CASNRHYEQYF
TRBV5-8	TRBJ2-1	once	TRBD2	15	TGTGCCAGCGATATACCCTTCCTGGGAGGGCCCGAGCAGTTCTTC	CASDIPFLGGPEQFF
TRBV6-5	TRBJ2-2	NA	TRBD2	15	TGTGCCAGCAGTTATGACGGGGGGGCTTCCGGGGAGCTGTTTTTT	CASSYDGGASGELFF
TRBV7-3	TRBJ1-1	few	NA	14	TGTGCCAGCAGCTTAGTGGGGGCAGGGACTGAAGCTTTCTTT	CASSLVGAGTEAFF
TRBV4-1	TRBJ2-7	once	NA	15	TGCGCCAGCAGCCAAGATCAATTCGGGGGCTACGAGCAGTACTTC	CASSQDQFGGYEQYF
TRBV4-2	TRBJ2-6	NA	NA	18	TGTGCCAGCAGCGTACCCGGCAGGATCGACTCTGGGGCCAACGTCCTGACTTTC	CASSVPGRIDSGANVLTF
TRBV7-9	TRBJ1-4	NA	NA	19	TGTGCCAGCAGCTTAGCAGGACCGGCAAGGAAAAAGGAGAGAGAAAAACTGTTTTTT	CASSLAGPARKKEREKLFF
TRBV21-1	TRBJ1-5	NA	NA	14	TGTGCCAGCAGCACCGACCTTCCCGATGGGCCCCAGCATTTT	CASSTDLPDGPQHF
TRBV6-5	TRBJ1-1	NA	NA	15	TGTGCCAGCAGTTACCTCGGTGGGAGGTACACTGAAGCTTTCTTT	CASSYLGGRYTEAFF
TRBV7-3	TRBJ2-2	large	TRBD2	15	TGTGCCAGCAGCTCCACTAGCGTGAACACCGGGGAGCTGTTTTTT	CASSSTSVNTGELFF
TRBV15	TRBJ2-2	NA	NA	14	TGTGCCACCAGCAGAGTAACGGGCACCGGGGAGCTGTTTTTT	CATSRVTGTGELFF
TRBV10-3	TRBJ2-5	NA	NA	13	TGTGCCATCAGTGAGGGGGGGCAAGAGACCCAGTACTTC	CAISEGGQETQYF
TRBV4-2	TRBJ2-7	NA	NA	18	TGTGCCAGCAGCCAACACCCGAATAGGGGTTCCTCATCCTACGAGCAGTACTTC	CASSQHPNRGSSSYEQYF
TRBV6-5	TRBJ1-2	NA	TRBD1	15	TGTGCCAGCAGTCCCTACTCACAGGGGGCGCGGGGCTACACCTTC	CASSPYSQGARGYTF
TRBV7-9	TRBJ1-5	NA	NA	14	TGTGCCAGCAGCTACCAGGGCGCTAATCAGCCCCAGCATTTT	CASSYQGANQPQHF
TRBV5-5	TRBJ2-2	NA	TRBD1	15	TGTGCCAGCAGGCGACAGGGGTCGGGCACCGGGGAGCTGTTTTTT	CASRRQGSGTGELFF
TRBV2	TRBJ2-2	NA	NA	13	TGTGCCAGCCATCTGGGGAACACCGGGGAGCTGTTTTTT	CASHLGNTGELFF
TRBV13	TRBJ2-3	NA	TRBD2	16	TGTGCCAGCAGCTTACTCCGACTAGCGGGGTCAGATACGCAGTATTTT	CASSLLRLAGSDTQYF
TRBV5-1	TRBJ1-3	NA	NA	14	TGCGCCAGCAGGACCGGGGGACTCGGAAACACCATATATTTT	CASRTGGLGNTIYF
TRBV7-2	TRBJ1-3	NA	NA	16	TGTGCCAGCAGCCCAATACGCCAGATGGGTGGAAACACCATATATTTT	CASSPIRQMGGNTIYF
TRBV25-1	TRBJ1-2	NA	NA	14	TGTGCCAGCAGTGAAGCTAACAGGGTGGGTGGCTACACCTTC	CASSEANRVGGYTF
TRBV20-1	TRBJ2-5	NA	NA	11	TGCAGTGCTACCGGTAGTGAGACCCAGTACTTC	CSATGSETQYF
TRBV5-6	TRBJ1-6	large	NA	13	TGTGCCAGCAGGACCCGGGGGAATTCACCCCTCCACTTT	CASRTRGNSPLHF
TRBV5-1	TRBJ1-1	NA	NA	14	TGCGCCAGCAGCTTGGACGGCAGCGGGACTGAAGCTTTCTTT	CASSLDGSGTEAFF
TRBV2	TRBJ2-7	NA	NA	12	TGTGCCGGCCGGGACATTTCATACGAGCAGTACTTC	CAGRDISYEQYF
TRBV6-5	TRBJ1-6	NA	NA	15	TGTGCCAGCGCCCGCGGGGCGTTAGATCTATCACCCCTCCACTTT	CASARGALDLSPLHF
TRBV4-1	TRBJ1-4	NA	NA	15	TGCGCCAGCAGCCAAGCGGGGCAGTTCAATGAAAAACTGTTTTTT	CASSQAGQFNEKLFF